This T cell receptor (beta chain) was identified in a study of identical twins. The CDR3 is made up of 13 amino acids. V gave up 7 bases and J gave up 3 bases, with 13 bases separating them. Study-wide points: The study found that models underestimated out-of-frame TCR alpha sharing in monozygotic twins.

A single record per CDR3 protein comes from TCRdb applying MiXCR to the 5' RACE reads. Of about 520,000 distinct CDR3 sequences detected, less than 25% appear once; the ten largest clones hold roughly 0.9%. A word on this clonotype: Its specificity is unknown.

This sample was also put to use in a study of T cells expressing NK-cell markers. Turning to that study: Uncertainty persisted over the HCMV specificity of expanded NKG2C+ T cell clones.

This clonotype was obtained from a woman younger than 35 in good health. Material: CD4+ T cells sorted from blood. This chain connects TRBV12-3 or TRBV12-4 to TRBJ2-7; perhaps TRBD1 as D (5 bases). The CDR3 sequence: CASTKGVGYEQYF. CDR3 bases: TGTGCCAGCACAAAAGGGGTCGGCTACGAGCAGTACTTC.